This entry lists 31 T cell receptor beta chains sequenced from one sample in a study of blood T cells in healthy people across ages. Combining a sample-barcoded 5' primer with a J-beta primer mix, a second PCR ran for roughly 7 to 12 cycles. One entry per CDR3 protein, called by TCRdb with MiXCR from the 5' RACE reads. This sample has around 1.5 million distinct CDR3 sequences, with about 35% found just once. The sample was blood. The receptors were gathered from a woman under 40 in good health.

The gene calls are TRBV18 and TRBJ2-7, with TRBD1 identical over 11 bases. The germline V gene has CDR1 KGHSH and CDR2 LQKENI. V lost 5 bases and J lost 2; bases outside the gene matches: 8. CDR3 length equals 16 residues. The CDR3 bases are TGTGCCAGCTCATCCGGGACAGGGGGTATAACCTACGAGCAGTACTTC. This translates into CASSSGTGGITYEQYF. Looking up the rest from reference TRBV18 and TRBJ2-7 gives the full variable domain: NAGVMQNPRHLVRRRGQEARLRCSPMKGHSHVYWYRQLPEEGLKFMVYLQKENIIDESGMPKERFSAEFPKEGPSILRIQQVVRGDSAAYFCASSSGTGGITYEQYFGPGTRLTVT.

This clonotype was detected only once. This chain joins TRBV20-1 and TRBJ2-1; the match to TRBD2 covers 7 bases. V lost 5 bases, J lost 0 bases, and 10 bases stayed unmatched. CDR1 and CDR2 from the germline V gene are DFQATT and SNEGSKA (reference sequence). The CDR3 is 16 residues long. CDR3 sequence: CSAGTPSGSSYNEQFF. CDR3 in DNA: TGCAGTGCTGGAACCCCTAGCGGCAGCTCCTACAATGAGCAGTTCTTC.

The chain links TRBV6-2 or TRBV6-3 to TRBJ2-7; 9 positions agree with TRBD2. From germline, CDR1 is MNHEY and CDR2 SVGEGT. Unmatched junction bases numbered 5, after V lost 3 bases and J lost 2 bases. The CDR3 length is 15 residues. The CDR3 here is CASSYRAGGPYEQYF. For the CDR3, the DNA is TGTGCCAGCAGTTATAGGGCGGGGGGGCCCTACGAGCAGTACTTC.

The chain employs TRBV4-1 and TRBJ2-7; D unresolved. CDR1 and CDR2 from the germline V gene are MGHRA and YSYEKL. The CDR3 totals 15 residues. Trimming stripped 6 bases from V and 2 bases from J, with 17 bases between. The CDR3 DNA follows: TGCGCCAGCAGAGAGGATCAGTCGGGCGCCTACGAGCAGTACTTC. This sequence encodes CASREDQSGAYEQYF.

This clonotype was recorded a few times. The genes are TRBV20-1 and TRBJ1-1, with D uncertain. CDR3 length: 14 amino acids. Germline V lookup: CDR1 DFQATT, CDR2 SNEGSKA (reference sequence). Trimming took 4 bases from V and 3 from J, leaving 15 bases between them. Here the CDR3 DNA reads TGCAGTGCTAAATGGGAGGAGGTCGACACTGAAGCTTTCTTT. Translated, it gives CSAKWEEVDTEAFF.

Note on this clonotype: The germline gene is not matched at one end of the junction; a read error may be the cause. This chain uses TRBV9 with TRBJ2-3; no clear D. CDR3 length: 15 amino acids. Germline V gene lookup returns CDR1 SGDLS and CDR2 YYNGEE. This chain's CDR3 is CAGSVVRAEADTQYF. CDR3 nucleotides: TGTGCCGGCAGCGTAGTCCGGGCTGAAGCAGATACGCAGTATTTT.

In this sample, this clonotype turned up many times. The chain combines TRBV4-1 with TRBJ2-3; 13 bases map to TRBD2. Losses at the gene ends were 0 bases for V and 2 bases for J; bases not matched to a gene: 2. The CDR3 has 17 amino acids. Germline CDR1 MGHRA, CDR2 YSYEKL. The chain's CDR3 is CASSQETSGRATDTQYF. CDR3 DNA: TGCGCCAGCAGCCAAGAAACTAGCGGGAGGGCCACAGATACGCAGTATTTT.

The rearrangement links TRBV5-1 to TRBJ1-1, with TRBD1 as a possible D gene (5 bases). This CDR3 is built from 14 residues. Per the germline V gene, CDR1 is SGHRS and CDR2 is YFSETQ. V lost 7 bases and J 10 bases, leaving 23 bases between the germline ends. The CDR3 loop is CASAITGDAQGAFF. In DNA, the CDR3 is TGCGCCAGCGCCATTACGGGGGACGCCCAGGGAGCTTTCTTT. Full variable domain (remainder filled in from reference TRBV5-1 and TRBJ1-1): KAGVTQTPRYLIKTRGQQVTLSCSPISGHRSVSWYQQTPGQGLQFLFEYFSETQRNKGNFPGRFSGRQFSNSRSEMNVSTLELGDSALYLCASAITGDAQGAFFGQGTRLTVV.

This chain links TRBV2 with TRBJ2-3; D gene unclear. CDR1 and CDR2 from the germline V gene are SNHLY and FYNNEI. The V and J ends lost 3 bases and 0 bases respectively, with 13 bases between them. The CDR3 totals 16 residues. CDR3 nucleotide sequence: TGTGCCAGCAGTGAGACTTACAGAACTAGCACAGATACGCAGTATTTT. Translating it yields CASSETYRTSTDTQYF. Looking up the rest from reference TRBV2 and TRBJ2-3 gives the full variable domain: EPEVTQTPSHQVTQMGQEVILRCVPISNHLYFYWYRQILGQKVEFLVSFYNNEISEKSEIFDDQFSVERPDGSNFTLKIRSTKLEDSAMYFCASSETYRTSTDTQYFGPGTRLTVL.

This clonotype was found a few times. The CDR3 is CASSSYMGTSGGAQFF. The DNA for the CDR3 is TGTGCCAGCAGCTCGTATATGGGGACTAGCGGGGGGGCGCAGTTCTTC. The chain carries TRBV11-2 and TRBJ2-1, with 16 bases identical to TRBD2. The CDR3 runs to 16 residues. V shed 4 bases, J shed 12 bases, and the junction held 9 bases outside the gene matches. The germline V gene has CDR1 SGHAT and CDR2 FQNNGV.

V usage is TRBV6-9 and J usage is TRBJ2-5; 9 bases fit TRBD1. Germline CDR1 is MNHGY and CDR2 is SVAAGI. With 8 bases clipped from V and 1 base from J, the junction kept 8 bases outside the gene matches. CDR3 length equals 15 residues. The CDR3 reads CASPGQGPLQETQYF. The DNA of the CDR3 is TGTGCCAGCCCGGGACAGGGTCCCCTCCAAGAGACCCAGTACTTC.

This CDR3 reads CSAPRPGTPQETQYF. Here the CDR3 DNA reads TGCAGTGCTCCCCGACCCGGGACTCCGCAAGAGACCCAGTACTTC. This chain connects TRBV20-1 to TRBJ2-5; tentative D call: TRBD2 (6 bases). CDR1 and CDR2 (germline): DFQATT, SNEGSKA (reference sequence). The CDR3 contains 15 residues. With 5 bases removed from V and 2 bases from J, the gap between germline ends came to 18 bases.

This clonotype was found once. V usage is TRBV7-6 and J usage is TRBJ2-1; maybe TRBD2 (5 bases). Trimming took 3 bases from V and 4 from J, leaving 13 bases between them. Germline assignment: CDR1 SGHVS and CDR2 FNYEAQ. This CDR3 region has 15 residues. CDR3 nucleotides: TGTGCCAGCAGCTTCTTCGGGAACCGTTACAATGAGCAGTTCTTC. Protein: CASSFFGNRYNEQFF.

This clonotype was detected only a few times. The rearrangement joins TRBV2 to TRBJ2-1, with D perhaps TRBD1 or TRBD2 (5 bases each). Trimming removed 7 bases from V and 0 bases from J, with 10 bases in between. Per the germline V gene, CDR1 is SNHLY and CDR2 is FYNNEI. The CDR3 is 14 residues long. The CDR3 region has the DNA TGTGCCAGCAAGAGGGACCCCTCCTACAATGAGCAGTTCTTC. As protein: CASKRDPSYNEQFF.

This clonotype was counted between two and nine times. The chain has TRBV7-9 and TRBJ2-5; no definite D call. CDR3 length: 15 amino acids. Trimming pared 3 bases from V and 5 bases from J, leaving 16 bases between. Germline V gene sequence: CDR1 SEHNR, CDR2 FQNEAQ (reference sequence). The CDR3 spells CASSFAPGFEETQYF. CDR3 in DNA: TGTGCCAGCAGCTTCGCCCCAGGTTTCGAGGAGACCCAGTACTTC.

This clonotype was observed a handful of times. The CDR3 DNA sequence: TGCGCCAGCAGCGAGGCTCAGGGCAACAATGAGCAGTTCTTC. Its protein is CASSEAQGNNEQFF. The V call is TRBV5-1, the J call TRBJ2-1; tentatively, D is TRBD1 (5 bases). Germline-derived CDR1 and CDR2 are SGHRS and YFSETQ. V was shortened by 4 bases and J by 5 bases, with 13 bases between the two germline ends. This CDR3 comprises 14 residues.

This clonotype was counted only a few times. The chain couples TRBV20-1 to TRBJ2-3; tentatively, D is TRBD2 (5 bases). CDR1 and CDR2 from the germline V gene are DFQATT and SNEGSKA (reference sequence). This CDR3 region has 13 residues. Trimming stripped 7 bases from V and 0 bases from J, with 11 bases between. CDR3 DNA sequence: TGCAGTGTCGGTAGCGCGAGCACAGATACGCAGTATTTT. It translates to CSVGSASTDTQYF.

The V gene is TRBV6-5, the J gene TRBJ2-1; 8 positions match TRBD1. The CDR3 runs to 15 residues. CDR1 is MNHEY and CDR2 is SVGAGI in the germline V gene. V trimming: 6 bases; J trimming: 5 bases; junction bases outside the gene matches: 9. The CDR3, as DNA: TGTGCCAGCAGCCGGGGACAGGAGGACCACAATGAGCAGTTCTTC. Its translation: CASSRGQEDHNEQFF.

This clonotype was recorded a few times. The rearrangement links TRBV7-7 to TRBJ2-1; 12 nucleotides match TRBD2. CDR1 and CDR2 from the germline V gene are SSHAT and FNYEAQ (reference sequence). Unmatched junction bases numbered 17, after V lost 7 bases and J lost 1 base. The CDR3 length is 20 residues. CDR3 nucleotide sequence: TGTGCCAGCACCCAGTCCACTAGCGGGGGGCTTTATCGGTCCTACAATGAGCAGTTCTTC. This codes for CASTQSTSGGLYRSYNEQFF.

The chain links TRBV5-1 to TRBJ2-1, with D perhaps given as TRBD1 or TRBD2 (5 bases each). The CDR3 contains 17 residues. Germline V gene lookup returns CDR1 SGHRS and CDR2 YFSETQ. Trimming pared 8 bases from V and 0 bases from J, leaving 21 bases between. The CDR3 reads CARNHEGRPSSYNEQFF. CDR3 nucleotide sequence: TGCGCCAGAAATCACGAGGGACGACCAAGCTCCTACAATGAGCAGTTCTTC.

Only a few counts were recorded for this clonotype. This rearrangement joins TRBV12-3 or TRBV12-4 to TRBJ2-5; a possible D gene is TRBD2 (5 bases). The CDR3 sequence is 14 residues long. V was trimmed by 2 bases and J by 11 bases, leaving 18 bases between them. The CDR3 sequence is CASSLTAEVGEQYF. In DNA form, the CDR3 reads TGTGCCAGCAGTTTAACAGCGGAAGTGGGTGAGCAGTACTTC.

This clonotype was picked up one time. The chain is built from TRBV10-2 and TRBJ2-5, with D perhaps matching TRBD1 (7 bases). The V gene's germline CDR1 is WSHSY and CDR2 SAAADI. With 9 bases removed from V and 5 bases from J, the gap between germline ends came to 25 bases. This CDR3 is built from 16 residues. For the CDR3, the DNA is TGCGCCAGTCTCGATTTCCCAGGGGGGTTTCGCGAGACCCAGTACTTC. Translation: CASLDFPGGFRETQYF.

This clonotype was seen only a few times. In DNA form, the CDR3 reads TGTGCCATCAGTCCCTTAGGGGCCACAGATACGCAGTATTTT. It encodes CAISPLGATDTQYF. J is TRBJ2-3 and V is TRBV10-3, with D possibly being TRBD1 (5 bases). This CDR3 has 14 amino acids. Trimming pared 5 bases from V and 2 bases from J, leaving 11 bases between. Germline loops: CDR1 ENHRY, CDR2 SYGVKD.

This clonotype was seen more than once but under ten times. This chain uses TRBV30 with TRBJ2-3, with 8 bases fitting TRBD2. Germline assignment: CDR1 GTSNPN and CDR2 SVGIG (reference sequence). After removal of 0 bases from V and 3 bases from J, the junction contained 5 bases not matched to a gene. The CDR3 spans 15 residues. In DNA, the CDR3 is TGTGCCTGGAGTGTTAGCGGGGTTCGAACAGATACGCAGTATTTT. This encodes CAWSVSGVRTDTQYF.

This clonotype was counted only a few times. V gene TRBV27 combines with J gene TRBJ2-7; D perhaps matches TRBD2 (5 bases). CDR3 length: 14 amino acids. CDR1 and CDR2 from the germline V gene are MNHEY and SMNVEV (reference sequence). The germline V and J ends were trimmed by 5 bases and 1 base, with 12 bases remaining between them. Here the CDR3 DNA reads TGTGCCAGCAGTGTGTTCCGGGGATCCTACGAGCAGTACTTC. Translating gives CASSVFRGSYEQYF.

This clonotype showed up just a few times. The rearrangement uses TRBV6-2 or TRBV6-3 and TRBJ1-2; weak D call: TRBD1 (5 bases). This CDR3 has 13 amino acids. Germline assignment: CDR1 MNHEY and CDR2 SVGEGT. Trimming shortened V by 8 bases and J by 5 bases, and 15 bases separated the two germline ends. CDR3 loop: CASWGDSGYGYTF. The CDR3 bases are TGTGCCAGCTGGGGAGACAGCGGGTATGGCTACACCTTC.

The chain is built from TRBV5-8 and TRBJ2-7; D may be TRBD1 or TRBD2 (6 bases each). The length of the CDR3 is 15 residues. V lost 1 base to trimming and J lost 6 bases, with 17 bases between them. Germline V gives CDR1 SGHTS, CDR2 YDEGEE. CDR3 bases: TGTGCCAGCAGCTTGTACGCGGGACACTCTTCCGAGCAGTACTTC. Translating gives CASSLYAGHSSEQYF.

The V and J genes are TRBV5-1 and TRBJ2-1; D tentatively fits TRBD1 or TRBD2 (5 bases each). The germline V gene has CDR1 SGHRS and CDR2 YFSETQ. The CDR3 runs to 16 residues. V was cut by 0 bases and J by 2 bases, with 12 bases left in between. CDR3 residues: CASSLGGTGTYNEQFF. CDR3 coding DNA: TGCGCCAGCAGCTTGGGGGGGACCGGGACCTACAATGAGCAGTTCTTC.

This clonotype was counted a few times. The CDR3 sequence is CATSRVTNTYNEQFF. The DNA for the CDR3 is TGTGCCACCAGCAGAGTTACTAACACCTACAATGAGCAGTTCTTC. This chain links TRBV15 with TRBJ2-1; no definite D call. Germline CDR1 and CDR2: LNHNV and YYDKDF (reference sequence). V was pared by 1 base and J by 2 bases, with 9 bases between. This CDR3 has 15 residues. Variable domain in full (rest from reference TRBV15 and TRBJ2-1): DAMVIQNPRYQVTQFGKPVTLSCSQTLNHNVMYWYQQKSSQAPKLLFHYYDKDFNNEADTPDNFQSRRPNTSFCFLDIRSPGLGDTAMYLCATSRVTNTYNEQFFGPGTRLTVL.

The genes are TRBV5-1 and TRBJ2-5, with 8 bases fitting TRBD2. Germline V gene sequence: CDR1 SGHRS, CDR2 YFSETQ. This CDR3 comprises 15 residues. Losses at the gene ends were 4 bases for V and 2 bases for J; bases not matched to a gene: 7. CDR3 nucleotides: TGCGCCAGCAGCCCGGCTGCGGGAGGACAAGAGACCCAGTACTTC. Its protein is CASSPAAGGQETQYF.

The V gene is TRBV18, the J gene TRBJ1-1; a weak D match, TRBD1 (6 bases). The germline V and J ends were trimmed by 1 base and 1 base, with 13 bases remaining between them. Germline assignment: CDR1 KGHSH and CDR2 LQKENI. This CDR3 has 16 amino acids. In DNA form, the CDR3 reads TGTGCCAGCTCACCACGAGGTCACAGGGAGAACACTGAAGCTTTCTTT. It translates to CASSPRGHRENTEAFF.